This passage covers 13 T cell receptor beta chains from one sample sequenced in a study of T cell changes during pregnancy in multiple sclerosis. Assay: immunoSEQ multiplex PCR; the TCRdb copy retains only in-frame clones and omits some. The data show over 80,000 clones, approximately 92% seen once. The sample consisted of peripheral blood, taken in the third trimester of pregnancy. The receptor set was obtained from a female donor in good health, enrolled as a control in a pregnancy study.

V and J are TRBV27 and TRBJ2-2; tentatively, D is TRBD1 (7 bases). The CDR3 extends over 15 amino acids. V shed 0 bases and J shed 7 bases, with 12 bases lying between them. CDR1 MNHEY and CDR2 SMNVEV come from the germline V gene (reference sequence). The CDR3 bases are TGTGCCAGCAGTTTATCCAACAGGGGAGGCGGGGAGCTGTTTTTT. Translating gives CASSLSNRGGGELFF.

The gene calls are TRBV6-5 and TRBJ2-7, with D perhaps TRBD1 (5 bases). Germline V gives CDR1 MNHEY, CDR2 SVGAGI. The length of the CDR3 is 15 residues. V lost 2 bases and J lost 3, with 14 bases in between. This CDR3 is CASSYKRQPGYEQYF. As DNA, the CDR3 is TGTGCCAGCAGTTACAAAAGACAGCCAGGCTACGAGCAGTACTTC.

The gene calls are TRBV19 and TRBJ2-7; TRBD2 aligns across 11 bases. Losses at the gene ends were 5 bases for V and 2 bases for J; bases not matched to a gene: 2. The length of the CDR3 is 14 residues. CDR1 LNHDA and CDR2 SQIVND come from the germline V gene (reference sequence). This CDR3 is CASSLTSGTYEQYF. The CDR3 DNA follows: TGTGCCAGTAGTTTGACTAGCGGGACCTACGAGCAGTACTTC.

The J gene is TRBJ2-7, the V gene TRBV6-1; a weak D match, TRBD2 (5 bases). The CDR3 runs 15 residues. Germline V gene lookup returns CDR1 MNHNS and CDR2 SASEGT. The ends were cut back, 6 bases at V and 0 bases at J, with 15 bases in the middle. CDR3 sequence (DNA): TGTGCCAGCAGGCCCGCGGACTCAAGCTCCTACGAGCAGTACTTC. Amino acids: CASRPADSSSYEQYF.

The V call is TRBV19, the J call TRBJ1-5; TRBD1 agrees at 7 bases. The V gene end was trimmed by 4 bases and the J gene end by 9 bases; junction bases not matched to a gene: 3. CDR3 length equals 12 residues. Germline loops: CDR1 LNHDA, CDR2 SQIVND (reference sequence). CDR3 nucleotide sequence: TGTGCCAGTAGTACGGGACAGCGGCCCCAGCATTTT. This encodes CASSTGQRPQHF.

The chain has TRBV21-1 and TRBJ1-1. TRBV21-1 is classified as a pseudogene. This CDR3 has 15 residues. The CDR3 sequence: CASSNSGRVNTEAFF. For the CDR3, the DNA is TGTGCCAGCAGCAACTCGGGGAGAGTGAACACTGAAGCTTTCTTT.

The genes are TRBV2 and TRBJ2-7; 7 positions match TRBD2. Germline V CDR1 and CDR2: SNHLY, FYNNEI. Germline trimming cut 7 bases from V and 3 bases from J; bases unmatched to any gene: 12. This CDR3 comprises 15 residues. CDR3 nucleotide sequence: TGTGCCAGCACCGAATCATCCGGGAGGAGCTACGAGCAGTACTTC. It translates to CASTESSGRSYEQYF.

V usage is TRBV5-1 and J usage is TRBJ2-7, with D possibly TRBD2 on 5 matching bases. The CDR3 runs to 14 residues. From germline, CDR1 is SGHRS and CDR2 YFSETQ. V shed 1 base and J shed 6 bases, with 14 bases lying between them. CDR3 residues: CASSLSGSPLEQYF. CDR3 bases: TGCGCCAGCAGCTTGTCGGGGTCACCTCTCGAGCAGTACTTC.

The chain uses TRBV28 and TRBJ1-4, with D perhaps matching TRBD1 (5 bases). The germline CDR1 and CDR2 sequences are MDHEN and SYDVKM. V dropped 6 bases and J dropped 0 bases, with 11 bases sitting between them. The length of the CDR3 is 15 residues. CDR3 bases: TGTGCCAGCAGCCAACCGGGGGCAACTAATGAAAAACTGTTTTTT. Its translation is CASSQPGATNEKLFF.

This chain joins TRBV28 and TRBJ2-2, with TRBD2 matching over 11 bases. From germline, CDR1 is MDHEN and CDR2 SYDVKM. V was clipped by 7 bases and J by 0 bases; unmatched bases: 7. The CDR3 sequence is 17 residues long. The chain's CDR3 is CASNTPGLAANTGELFF. DNA for the CDR3: TGTGCCAGCAATACACCGGGACTAGCGGCGAACACCGGGGAGCTGTTTTTT.

This clone was seen a single time. CDR3 DNA: TGCGCCAGCAGCTTGGGGGGTCGGGGAAACACTGAAGCTTTCTTT. This codes for CASSLGGRGNTEAFF. The V gene is TRBV5-1, the J gene TRBJ1-1; D not resolved. The CDR3 contains 15 residues. Trimming removed 0 bases from V and 2 bases from J, with 11 bases in between. Germline-derived CDR1 and CDR2 are SGHRS and YFSETQ.

The chain recombines TRBV5-1 with TRBJ1-2; 10 bases line up with TRBD1. CDR3 length equals 13 residues. V was clipped by 4 bases and J by 7 bases; unmatched bases: 4. From germline, CDR1 is SGHRS and CDR2 YFSETQ. CDR3 loop: CASSTGQGGGYTF. The CDR3 region has the DNA TGCGCCAGCAGCACCGGACAGGGGGGTGGCTACACCTTC.

The rearrangement links TRBV7-8 to TRBJ2-3; 14 bases align to TRBD2. Looked up from germline, CDR1 is SGHVS and CDR2 is FQNEAQ. This CDR3 is 16 amino acids long. Trimming cost V 4 bases and J 4 bases; bases outside gene matches: 4. The CDR3 here is CASSSGLAGVADTQYF. The CDR3 bases are TGTGCCAGCAGCTCGGGACTAGCGGGAGTCGCAGATACGCAGTATTTT. Full variable domain (missing parts from reference TRBV7-8 and TRBJ2-3): GAGVSQSPRYKVAKRGQDVALRCDPISGHVSLFWYQQALGQGPEFLTYFQNEAQLDKSGLPSDRFFAERPEGSVSTLKIQRTQQEDSAVYLCASSSGLAGVADTQYFGPGTRLTVL.